This TCR beta chain came from a study of blood T cell repertoires in COVID-19. Study details: From T cells, B-cell-depleted T cells, or PBMCs came the material, which was cDNA or gDNA.

In its sample, this clone was seen a few times. Germline V gene lookup returns CDR1 SGHRS and CDR2 YFSETQ. The CDR3 sequence is 14 residues long. V lost 4 bases to trimming and J lost 5 bases; unmatched junction nucleotides: 6. The table came from immunoSEQ multiplex PCR; TCRdb's copy has only in-frame clones and leaves some out. The data hold more than 15,000 clones, with roughly 91% observed a single time. This clonotype was sampled from an older woman with active COVID-19. V and J are TRBV5-1 and TRBJ2-3; 8 nucleotides match TRBD1. The sequenced sample was peripheral blood. The CDR3 loop reads CASSPQGAKDTQYF. CDR3 in DNA: TGCGCCAGCAGCCCCCAGGGGGCGAAAGATACGCAGTATTTT. Using reference TRBV5-1 and TRBJ2-3 for the parts outside the CDR3, the full variable domain is KAGVTQTPRYLIKTRGQQVTLSCSPISGHRSVSWYQQTPGQGLQFLFEYFSETQRNKGNFPGRFSGRQFSNSRSEMNVSTLELGDSALYLCASSPQGAKDTQYFGPGTRLTVL.